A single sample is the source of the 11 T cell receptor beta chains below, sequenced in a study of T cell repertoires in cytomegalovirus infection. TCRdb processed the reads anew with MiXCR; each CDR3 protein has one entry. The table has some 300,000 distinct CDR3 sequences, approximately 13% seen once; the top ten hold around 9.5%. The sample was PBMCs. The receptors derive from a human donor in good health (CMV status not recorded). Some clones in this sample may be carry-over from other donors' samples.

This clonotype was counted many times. DNA of the CDR3: TGTGCCAGCAGCGAACCGGGACTGAACACTGAAGCTTTCTTT. This translates into CASSEPGLNTEAFF. The gene calls are TRBV7-8 and TRBJ1-1; D perhaps matches TRBD1 (5 bases). The CDR3 sequence is 14 residues long. Germline CDR1 reads SGHVS; CDR2 reads FQNEAQ. Trimming shortened V by 5 bases and J by 0 bases, and 10 bases separated the two germline ends.

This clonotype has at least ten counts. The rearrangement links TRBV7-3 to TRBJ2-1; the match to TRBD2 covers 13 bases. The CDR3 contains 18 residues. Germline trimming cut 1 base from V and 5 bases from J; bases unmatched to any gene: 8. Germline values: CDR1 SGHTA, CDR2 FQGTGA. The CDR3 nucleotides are TGTGCCAGCAGCTTAATCGCACTAGCGGGGGGGCGGAACAATGAGCAGTTCTTC. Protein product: CASSLIALAGGRNNEQFF.

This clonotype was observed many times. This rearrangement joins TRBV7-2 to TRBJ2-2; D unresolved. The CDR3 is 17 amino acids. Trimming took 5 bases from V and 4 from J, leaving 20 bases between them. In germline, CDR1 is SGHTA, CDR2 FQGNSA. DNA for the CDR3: TGTGCCAGCAGCGTAATTCCCAGCTGGTTGGGCACCGGGGAGCTGTTTTTT. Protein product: CASSVIPSWLGTGELFF.

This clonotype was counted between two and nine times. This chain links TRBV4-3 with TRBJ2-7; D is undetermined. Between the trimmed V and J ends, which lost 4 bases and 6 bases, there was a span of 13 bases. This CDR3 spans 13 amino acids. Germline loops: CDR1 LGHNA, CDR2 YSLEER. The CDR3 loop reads CASSPRIHSEQYF. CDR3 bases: TGCGCCAGCAGCCCAAGAATACATTCCGAGCAGTACTTC.

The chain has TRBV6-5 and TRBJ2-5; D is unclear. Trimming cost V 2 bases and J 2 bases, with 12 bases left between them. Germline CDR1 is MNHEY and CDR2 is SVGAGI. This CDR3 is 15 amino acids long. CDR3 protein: CASSYPYEGQETQYF. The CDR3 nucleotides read TGTGCCAGCAGTTACCCCTATGAAGGACAAGAGACCCAGTACTTC.

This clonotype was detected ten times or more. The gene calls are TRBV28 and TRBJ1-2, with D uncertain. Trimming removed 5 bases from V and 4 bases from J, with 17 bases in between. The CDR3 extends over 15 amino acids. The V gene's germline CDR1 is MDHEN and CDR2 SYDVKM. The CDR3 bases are TGTGCCAGCAGTCCCGACGGACTCGCGACCTATGGCTACACCTTC. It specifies CASSPDGLATYGYTF.

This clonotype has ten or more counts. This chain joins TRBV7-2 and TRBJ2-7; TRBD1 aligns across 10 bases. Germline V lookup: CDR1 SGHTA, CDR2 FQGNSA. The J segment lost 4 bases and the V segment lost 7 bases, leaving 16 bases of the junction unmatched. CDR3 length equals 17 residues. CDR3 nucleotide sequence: TGTGCCAGCATCGACCGATCCGGGACAGGGGTTCGGTACGAGCAGTACTTC. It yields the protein CASIDRSGTGVRYEQYF.

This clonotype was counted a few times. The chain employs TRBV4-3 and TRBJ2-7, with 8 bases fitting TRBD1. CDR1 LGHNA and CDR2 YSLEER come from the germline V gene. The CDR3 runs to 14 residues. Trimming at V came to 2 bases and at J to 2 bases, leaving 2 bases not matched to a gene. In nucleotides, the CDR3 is TGCGCCAGCAGCCAAACAGGGGGACCCTACGAGCAGTACTTC. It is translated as CASSQTGGPYEQYF.

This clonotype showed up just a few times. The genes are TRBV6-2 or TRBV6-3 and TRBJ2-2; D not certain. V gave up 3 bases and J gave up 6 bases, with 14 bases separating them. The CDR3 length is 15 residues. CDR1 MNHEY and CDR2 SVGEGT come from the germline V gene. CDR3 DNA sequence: TGTGCCAGCAGTTATATACCGGTGACATCCGGGGAGCTGTTTTTT. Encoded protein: CASSYIPVTSGELFF.

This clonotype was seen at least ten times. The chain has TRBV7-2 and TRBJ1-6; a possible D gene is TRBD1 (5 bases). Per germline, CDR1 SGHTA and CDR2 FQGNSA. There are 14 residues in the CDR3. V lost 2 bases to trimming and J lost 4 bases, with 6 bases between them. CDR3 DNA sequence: TGTGCCAGCAGCTTAAGGGGATATAATTCACCCCTCCACTTT. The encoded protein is CASSLRGYNSPLHF. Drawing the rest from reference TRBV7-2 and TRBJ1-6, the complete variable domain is GAGVSQSPSNKVTEKGKDVELRCDPISGHTALYWYRQSLGQGLEFLIYFQGNSAPDKSGLPSDRFSAERTGGSVSTLTIQRTQQEDSAVYLCASSLRGYNSPLHFGNGTRLTVT.

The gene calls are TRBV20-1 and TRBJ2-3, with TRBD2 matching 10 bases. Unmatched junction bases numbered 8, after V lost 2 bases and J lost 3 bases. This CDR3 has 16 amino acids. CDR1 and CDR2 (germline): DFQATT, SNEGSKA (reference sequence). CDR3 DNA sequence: TGCAGTGCTAGACGGCCGGCTAGCGGGAGAACAGATACGCAGTATTTT. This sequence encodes CSARRPASGRTDTQYF.